Shown below are 11 T cell receptor beta chains from a single sample sequenced in a study of blood T cell repertoires in COVID-19. The assay was immunoSEQ multiplex PCR, and TCRdb's table has in-frame clones only and misses some. The sample records about 150,000 clones, about 90% being singletons. The specimen sequenced was peripheral blood. These receptor sequences come from a man older than 75 with acute or convalescent COVID-19.

The chain carries TRBV6-4 and TRBJ2-1; 10 bases agree with TRBD1. CDR1 MRHNA and CDR2 SNTAGT come from the germline V gene. J lost 9 bases, V lost 1 base, and 6 bases had no gene match. The CDR3 length is 15 residues. This CDR3 reads CASSDWDRGRGEQFF. The CDR3 coding sequence is TGTGCCAGCAGTGACTGGGACAGGGGCCGGGGTGAGCAGTTCTTC.

This sequence joins TRBV7-2 and TRBJ1-6, with 8 bases matching TRBD1. V lost 2 bases, J lost 5 bases, and 5 bases stayed unmatched. Germline V gene lookup returns CDR1 SGHTA and CDR2 FQGNSA. The CDR3 is 16 amino acids. CDR3 amino acids: CASSLITGGNNSPLHF. The CDR3 nucleotides are TGTGCCAGCAGCTTAATAACAGGGGGAAATAATTCACCCCTCCACTTT.

The chain combines TRBV5-1 with TRBJ2-5; TRBD1 matches at 7 bases. The V gene end was trimmed by 1 base and the J gene end by 1 base; junction bases not matched to a gene: 4. The V gene's germline CDR1 is SGHRS and CDR2 YFSETQ. This CDR3 has 15 amino acids. For the CDR3, the DNA is TGCGCCAGCAGCTTGTCTGCAGGGGGCCAAGAGACCCAGTACTTC. Residues: CASSLSAGGQETQYF.

CDR3 amino acids: CASSQQVVAGEEQYF. The CDR3, as DNA: TGCGCCAGCAGCCAACAGGTGGTAGCGGGAGAGGAACAGTACTTC. The V call is TRBV4-1, the J call TRBJ2-7; 9 nucleotides align to TRBD2. CDR1 is MGHRA, CDR2 YSYEKL, per germline. J was trimmed by 10 bases and V by 2 bases; bases with no gene match: 12. This CDR3 has 15 residues.

The V and J genes are TRBV7-2 and TRBJ1-1, with D uncertain. The CDR3 has 14 residues. The ends were cut back, 2 bases at V and 1 base at J, with 8 bases in the middle. CDR1 SGHTA and CDR2 FQGNSA come from the germline V gene. CDR3 sequence: CASSLFQENTEAFF. Written as DNA, the CDR3 is TGTGCCAGCAGCTTATTTCAGGAGAACACTGAAGCTTTCTTT.

V usage is TRBV5-1 and J usage is TRBJ2-1; 9 nucleotides match TRBD2. The CDR3 totals 15 residues. V was clipped by 2 bases and J by 3 bases; unmatched bases: 3. Germline V gene sequence: CDR1 SGHRS, CDR2 YFSETQ. The CDR3 bases are TGCGCCAGCAGCTTACCAGCGGGAGGCTACAATGAGCAGTTCTTC. Encoded protein: CASSLPAGGYNEQFF.

The rearrangement links TRBV7-9 to TRBJ1-1; the D gene is possibly TRBD1 (6 bases). V was clipped by 6 bases and J by 3 bases, with 14 bases between them. The CDR3 contains 14 residues. Per germline, CDR1 SEHNR and CDR2 FQNEAQ (reference sequence). This CDR3 is CASRFGTSDTEAFF. The CDR3 coding sequence is TGTGCCAGCAGATTCGGGACATCTGACACTGAAGCTTTCTTT.

The V gene is TRBV5-6, the J gene TRBJ2-7; D is uncertain. Germline V gene sequence: CDR1 SGHDT, CDR2 YYEEEE. Trimming pared 4 bases from V and 0 bases from J, leaving 14 bases between. The CDR3 is 15 amino acids. The DNA of the CDR3 is TGTGCCAGCAGCCCTCCCCGGGTAGACTCCTACGAGCAGTACTTC. Translation gives CASSPPRVDSYEQYF.

This rearrangement joins TRBV5-5 to TRBJ2-2, with D possibly matching TRBD2 (6 bases). The CDR3 contains 16 residues. Looked up from germline, CDR1 is SGHKS and CDR2 is YYEKEE (reference sequence). Deletions cut 0 bases from V and 1 base from J, with 10 bases between. Written as DNA, the CDR3 is TGTGCCAGCAGCTTGGTAACTAGCAGGAACACCGGGGAGCTGTTTTTT. Its protein is CASSLVTSRNTGELFF.

The V and J genes are TRBV5-5 and TRBJ2-1; TRBD2 is a possible D gene (6 bases). The CDR3 spans 15 residues. Germline CDR1 and CDR2: SGHKS and YYEKEE (reference sequence). V was pared by 0 bases and J by 3 bases, with 10 bases between. The CDR3 nucleotides are TGTGCCAGCAGCTTGGAGGGGACTCGCTACAATGAGCAGTTCTTC. Translated: CASSLEGTRYNEQFF.

The gene calls are TRBV2 and TRBJ1-2; possible D gene TRBD1, 5 bases. Germline loops: CDR1 SNHLY, CDR2 FYNNEI. V dropped 5 bases and J dropped 2 bases, with 9 bases sitting between them. This CDR3 is 13 amino acids long. Written as DNA, the CDR3 is TGTGCCAGCAGTTGGGGGGTGAACTATGGCTACACCTTC. This translates into CASSWGVNYGYTF.